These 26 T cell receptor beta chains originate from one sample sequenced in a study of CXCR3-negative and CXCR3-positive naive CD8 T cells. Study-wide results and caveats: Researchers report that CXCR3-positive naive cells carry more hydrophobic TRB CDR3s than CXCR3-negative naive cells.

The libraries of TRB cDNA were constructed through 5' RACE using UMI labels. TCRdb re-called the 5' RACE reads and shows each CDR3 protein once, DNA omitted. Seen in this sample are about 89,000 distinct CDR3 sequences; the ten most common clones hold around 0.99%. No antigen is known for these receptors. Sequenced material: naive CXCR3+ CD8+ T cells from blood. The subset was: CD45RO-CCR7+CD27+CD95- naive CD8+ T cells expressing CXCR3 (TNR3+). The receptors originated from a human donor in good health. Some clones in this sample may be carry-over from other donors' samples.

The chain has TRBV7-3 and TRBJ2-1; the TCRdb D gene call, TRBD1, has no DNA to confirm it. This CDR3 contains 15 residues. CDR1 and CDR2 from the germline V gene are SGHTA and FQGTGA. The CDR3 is CASSLNGGAMYEQFF.

CDR3: CASKPSGTGLAGELFF. The chain combines TRBV7-3 with TRBJ2-2; the TCRdb call, TRBD1, lacks DNA for checking. Per the germline V gene, CDR1 is SGHTA and CDR2 is FQGTGA. This CDR3 spans 16 amino acids.

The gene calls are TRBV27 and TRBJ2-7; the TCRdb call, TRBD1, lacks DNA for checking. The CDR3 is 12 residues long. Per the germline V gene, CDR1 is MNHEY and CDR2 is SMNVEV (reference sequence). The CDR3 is CATQNPGREQYF.

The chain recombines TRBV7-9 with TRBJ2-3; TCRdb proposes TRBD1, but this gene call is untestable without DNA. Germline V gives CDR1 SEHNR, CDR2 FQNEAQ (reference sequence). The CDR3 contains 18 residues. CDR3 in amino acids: CASSPRTADRGFPDTQYF.

This chain's CDR3 is CASSLREAYNEQFF. The chain combines TRBV11-3 with TRBJ2-1; TCRdb proposes TRBD2, but this gene call is untestable without DNA. This CDR3 is built from 14 residues. Germline CDR1 is SGHNT and CDR2 is YENEEA.

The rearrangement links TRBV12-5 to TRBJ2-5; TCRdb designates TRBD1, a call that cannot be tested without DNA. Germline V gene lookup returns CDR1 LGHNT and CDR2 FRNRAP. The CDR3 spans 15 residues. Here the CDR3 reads CASGFGQGAGETQYF. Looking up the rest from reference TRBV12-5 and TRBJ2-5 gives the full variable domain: DARVTQTPRHKVTEMGQEVTMRCQPILGHNTVFWYRQTMMQGLELLAYFRNRAPLDDSGMPKDRFSAEMPDATLATLKIQPSEPRDSAVYFCASGFGQGAGETQYFGPGTRLLVL.

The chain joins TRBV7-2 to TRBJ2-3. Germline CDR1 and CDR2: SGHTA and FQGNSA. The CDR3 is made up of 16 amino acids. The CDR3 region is CASSLTVSGGTDTQYF.

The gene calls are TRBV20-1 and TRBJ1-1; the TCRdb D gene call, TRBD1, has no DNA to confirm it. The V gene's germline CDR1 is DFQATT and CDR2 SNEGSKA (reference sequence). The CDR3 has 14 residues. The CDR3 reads CSASPRARGTEAFF.

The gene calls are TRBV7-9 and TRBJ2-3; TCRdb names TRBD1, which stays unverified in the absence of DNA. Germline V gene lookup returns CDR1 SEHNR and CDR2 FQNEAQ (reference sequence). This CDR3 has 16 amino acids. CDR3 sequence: CASSFPRDRGPDTQYF.

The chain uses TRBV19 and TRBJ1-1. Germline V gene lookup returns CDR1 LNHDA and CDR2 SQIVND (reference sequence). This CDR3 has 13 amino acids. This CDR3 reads CATLGGAFTEAFF. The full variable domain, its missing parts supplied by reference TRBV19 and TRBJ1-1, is DGGITQSPKYLFRKEGQNVTLSCEQNLNHDAMYWYRQDPGQGLRLIYYSQIVNDFQKGDIAEGYSVSREKKESFPLTVTSAQKNPTAFYLCATLGGAFTEAFFGQGTRLTVV.

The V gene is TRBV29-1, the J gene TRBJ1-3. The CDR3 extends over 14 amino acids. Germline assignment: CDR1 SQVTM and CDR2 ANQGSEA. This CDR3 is CSVEFLGAGNTIYF. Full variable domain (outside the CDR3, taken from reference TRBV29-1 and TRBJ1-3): SAVISQKPSRDICQRGTSLTIQCQVDSQVTMMFWYRQQPGQSLTLIATANQGSEATYESGFVIDKFPISRPNLTFSTLTVSNMSPEDSSIYLCSVEFLGAGNTIYFGEGSWLTVV.

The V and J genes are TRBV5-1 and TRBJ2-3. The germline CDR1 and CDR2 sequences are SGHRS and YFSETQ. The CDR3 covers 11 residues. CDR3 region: CASNQPDTQYF.

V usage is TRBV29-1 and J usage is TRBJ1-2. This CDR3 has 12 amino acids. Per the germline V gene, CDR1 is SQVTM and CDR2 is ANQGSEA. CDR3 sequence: CSVDRDLRGYTF.

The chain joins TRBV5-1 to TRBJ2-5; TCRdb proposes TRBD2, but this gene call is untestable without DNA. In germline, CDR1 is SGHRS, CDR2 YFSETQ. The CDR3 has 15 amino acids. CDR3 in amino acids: CASSLVAGLQETQYF.

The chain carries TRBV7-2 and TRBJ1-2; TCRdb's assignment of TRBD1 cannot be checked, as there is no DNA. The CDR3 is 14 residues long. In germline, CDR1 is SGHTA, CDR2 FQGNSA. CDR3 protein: CASSFETVLYGYTF.

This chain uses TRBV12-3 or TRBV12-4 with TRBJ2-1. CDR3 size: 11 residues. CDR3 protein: CASSFATAQFF.

CDR3 in amino acids: CASSETSGSHNEQFF. The J gene is TRBJ2-1, the V gene TRBV6-4; absent DNA, TCRdb's TRBD2 call cannot be checked. CDR1 is MRHNA and CDR2 is SNTAGT in the germline V gene. This CDR3 is 15 amino acids long.

CDR3 loop: CSARGGGGFPGEQYF. The chain combines TRBV20-1 with TRBJ2-7; without DNA, the TCRdb call of TRBD1 cannot be checked. The CDR3 length is 15 residues. Germline values: CDR1 DFQATT, CDR2 SNEGSKA (reference sequence).

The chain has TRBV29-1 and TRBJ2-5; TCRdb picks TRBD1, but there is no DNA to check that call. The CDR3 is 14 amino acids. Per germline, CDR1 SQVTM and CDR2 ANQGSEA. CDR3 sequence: CSVQDRGVQGTQYF.

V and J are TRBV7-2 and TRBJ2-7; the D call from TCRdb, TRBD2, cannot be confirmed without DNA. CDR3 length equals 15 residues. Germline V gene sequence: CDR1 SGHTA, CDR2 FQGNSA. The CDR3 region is CASSFSGTSGDEQYF.

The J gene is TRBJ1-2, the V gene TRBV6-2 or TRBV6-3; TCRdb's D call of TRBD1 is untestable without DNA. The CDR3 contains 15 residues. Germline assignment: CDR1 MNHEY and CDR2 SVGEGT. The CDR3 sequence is CASSDGTGSHYGYTF.

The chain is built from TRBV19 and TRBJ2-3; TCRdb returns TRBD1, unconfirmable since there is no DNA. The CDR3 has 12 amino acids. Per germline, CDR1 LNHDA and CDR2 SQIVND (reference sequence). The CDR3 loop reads CASSIGGGAQYF. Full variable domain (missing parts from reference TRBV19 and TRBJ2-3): DGGITQSPKYLFRKEGQNVTLSCEQNLNHDAMYWYRQDPGQGLRLIYYSQIVNDFQKGDIAEGYSVSREKKESFPLTVTSAQKNPTAFYLCASSIGGGAQYFGPGTRLTVL.

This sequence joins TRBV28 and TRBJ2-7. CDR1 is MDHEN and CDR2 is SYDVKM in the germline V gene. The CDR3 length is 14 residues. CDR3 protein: CASSLESGSYEQYF.

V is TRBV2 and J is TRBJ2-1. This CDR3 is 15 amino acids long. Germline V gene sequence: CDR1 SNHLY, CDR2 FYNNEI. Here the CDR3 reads CASKRSYSSYNEQFF.

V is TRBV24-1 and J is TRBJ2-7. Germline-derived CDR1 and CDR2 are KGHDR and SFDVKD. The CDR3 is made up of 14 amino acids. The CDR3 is CATSHSYNVDEQYF.

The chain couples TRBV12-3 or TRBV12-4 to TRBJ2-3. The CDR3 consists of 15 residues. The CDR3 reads CASSPTLTSTDTQYF.